Below are 29 T cell receptor beta chains sequenced from a single sample in a study of blood T cell repertoires in COVID-19. Assay used: immunoSEQ multiplex PCR; TCRdb lists only in-frame clones, some missing. The sample lists under 200,000 clones; around 80% were seen once. The sample comprised peripheral blood. The receptors stem from a man between 65 and 85 years old with active or convalescent COVID-19.

The V call is TRBV6-6, the J call TRBJ2-5; 9 bases align to TRBD1. Germline CDR1 is MNHNY and CDR2 is SVGAGI (reference sequence). Losses at the gene ends were 6 bases for V and 5 bases for J; bases not matched to a gene: 7. The length of the CDR3 is 14 residues. Written as DNA, the CDR3 is TGTGCCAGCAGGCCAACAGGGGGCGGTGAGACCCAGTACTTC. It encodes CASRPTGGGETQYF.

This clone was detected only a few times. The same CDR3 is also encoded by other DNA sequences in this sample. The chain has TRBV5-1 and TRBJ2-5; D perhaps matches TRBD1 (6 bases). Germline-derived CDR1 and CDR2 are SGHRS and YFSETQ. Trimming pared 4 bases from V and 5 bases from J, leaving 15 bases between. This CDR3 comprises 14 residues. CDR3 sequence reads: CASSLTGGEETQYF. In DNA, the CDR3 is TGCGCCAGCAGCCTGACAGGCGGAGAGGAGACCCAGTACTTC. Together with reference TRBV5-1 and TRBJ2-5, the CDR3 gives the full variable domain: KAGVTQTPRYLIKTRGQQVTLSCSPISGHRSVSWYQQTPGQGLQFLFEYFSETQRNKGNFPGRFSGRQFSNSRSEMNVSTLELGDSALYLCASSLTGGEETQYFGPGTRLLVL.

The rearrangement uses TRBV9 and TRBJ2-5; 8 bases agree with TRBD2. V trimming: 4 bases; J trimming: 1 base; junction bases outside the gene matches: 9. Germline CDR1 and CDR2: SGDLS and YYNGEE. This CDR3 has 16 amino acids. The CDR3 DNA reads TGTGCCAGCAGCACCCGGGAGGGGGGTTCCCAAGAGACCCAGTACTTC. This gives the protein CASSTREGGSQETQYF.

The table lists this clone with a few counts. The chain links TRBV7-8 to TRBJ2-7; 10 nucleotides align to TRBD1. Germline V gives CDR1 SGHVS, CDR2 FQNEAQ. V lost 3 bases and J lost 11; bases outside the gene matches: 10. This CDR3 is built from 14 residues. CDR3 bases: TGTGCCAGCAGCTTGGGTTTGAGGGACAGGGGAGAGTACTTC. It is translated as CASSLGLRDRGEYF. Full variable domain (outside the CDR3, taken from reference TRBV7-8 and TRBJ2-7): GAGVSQSPRYKVAKRGQDVALRCDPISGHVSLFWYQQALGQGPEFLTYFQNEAQLDKSGLPSDRFFAERPEGSVSTLKIQRTQQEDSAVYLCASSLGLRDRGEYFGPGTRLTVT.

The J gene is TRBJ2-7, the V gene TRBV7-2, with TRBD2 matching over 11 bases. This CDR3 contains 15 residues. Germline V lookup: CDR1 SGHTA, CDR2 FQGNSA. The trim removed 5 bases at V and 13 bases at J, leaving 16 bases unmatched. CDR3: CASSRLSTSGSSVYF. As DNA, the CDR3 is TGTGCCAGCAGCCGCCTGTCCACTAGCGGGAGTTCGGTCTACTTC.

The chain recombines TRBV30 with TRBJ2-5; TRBD1 aligns across 7 bases. There are 13 residues in the CDR3. Trimming at V came to 1 base and at J to 2 bases, leaving 1 base not matched to a gene. CDR1 is GTSNPN and CDR2 is SVGIG in the germline V gene (reference sequence). For the CDR3, the DNA is TGTGCCTGGAGTGGGGGACAGCAAGAGACCCAGTACTTC. It specifies CAWSGGQQETQYF.

This clone has a single count. This chain connects TRBV4-1 to TRBJ2-1; 9 bases are a match to TRBD2. CDR1 is MGHRA and CDR2 is YSYEKL in the germline V gene. V shed 3 bases, J shed 3 bases, and the junction held 6 bases outside the gene matches. This CDR3 has 16 residues. The CDR3 spells CASSQATSGLYNEQFF. The CDR3 DNA follows: TGCGCCAGCAGCCAGGCGACTAGCGGACTCTACAATGAGCAGTTCTTC.

The chain is built from TRBV4-2 and TRBJ1-4; maybe TRBD1 (6 bases). Deletions cut 1 base from V and 4 bases from J, with 16 bases between. Germline CDR1 and CDR2: LGHNA and YNFKEQ. This CDR3 has 17 residues. CDR3: CASSQGETGRGNEKLFF. DNA for the CDR3: TGTGCCAGCAGCCAAGGGGAGACAGGACGCGGTAATGAAAAACTGTTTTTT.

This clone was detected only a few times. The chain carries TRBV16 and TRBJ1-5; D gene uncertain. From germline, CDR1 is KGHSY and CDR2 FQNENV. This CDR3 spans 13 amino acids. The V end was cut by 0 bases, the J end by 4 bases, with 4 bases between. The DNA for the CDR3 is TGTGCCAGCAGCCAATCGGAGAATCAGCCCCAGCATTTT. As protein: CASSQSENQPQHF. Full variable domain (remainder filled in from reference TRBV16 and TRBJ1-5): GEEVAQTPKHLVRGEGQKAKLYCAPIKGHSYVFWYQQVLKNEFKFLISFQNENVFDETGMPKERFSAKCLPNSPCSLEIQATKLEDSAVYFCASSQSENQPQHFGDGTRLSIL.

The chain recombines TRBV29-1 with TRBJ2-3; D perhaps matches TRBD2 (5 bases). This CDR3 contains 14 residues. Trimming stripped 6 bases from V and 1 base from J, with 14 bases between. Germline-derived CDR1 and CDR2 are SQVTM and ANQGSEA. As DNA, the CDR3 is TGCAGCGTGGGGAGTAGTCGTGGCACAGATACGCAGTATTTT. This translates into CSVGSSRGTDTQYF.

The genes are TRBV9 and TRBJ1-2; 8 nucleotides agree with TRBD1. The CDR3 runs 16 residues. Germline CDR1 is SGDLS and CDR2 is YYNGEE. The V gene end was trimmed by 3 bases and the J gene end by 4 bases; junction bases not matched to a gene: 11. CDR3 bases: TGTGCCAGCAGCGACGCACTTGGACAGGGCCGCTATGGCTACACCTTC. It yields the protein CASSDALGQGRYGYTF.

The J gene is TRBJ1-1, the V gene TRBV5-1; 7 positions agree with TRBD1. The CDR3 loop spans 14 amino acids. CDR1 SGHRS and CDR2 YFSETQ come from the germline V gene. Trimming at V came to 4 bases and at J to 1 base, leaving 4 bases not matched to a gene. The CDR3 sequence: CASSPDRPNTEAFF. DNA of the CDR3: TGCGCCAGCAGCCCGGACAGGCCGAACACTGAAGCTTTCTTT.

About this clone itself: The same CDR3 also results from other DNA sequences found in this sample. The J gene is TRBJ1-1, the V gene TRBV5-1; 8 positions agree with TRBD1. V lost 3 bases and J lost 3; bases outside the gene matches: 7. The CDR3 extends over 15 amino acids. Germline assignment: CDR1 SGHRS and CDR2 YFSETQ. The CDR3 protein is CASSSLTGGDTEAFF. In DNA form, the CDR3 reads TGCGCCAGCAGCTCTCTTACAGGGGGGGACACTGAAGCTTTCTTT.

Only a few counts were recorded for this clone. The J gene is TRBJ2-1, the V gene TRBV7-9, with 9 bases aligning to TRBD1. There are 15 residues in the CDR3. CDR1 is SEHNR, CDR2 FQNEAQ, per germline (reference sequence). Unmatched junction bases numbered 4, after V lost 5 bases and J lost 2 bases. CDR3 DNA: TGTGCCAGCAGCCCACAGGGGGCTCCCTACAATGAGCAGTTCTTC. Translated: CASSPQGAPYNEQFF.

This clone was counted at least ten times. The chain uses TRBV7-8 and TRBJ1-1; D call uncertain. The CDR3 extends over 14 amino acids. Looked up from germline, CDR1 is SGHVS and CDR2 is FQNEAQ. Trimming took 5 bases from V and 1 from J, leaving 11 bases between them. The CDR3 spells CASSDERGNTEAFF. CDR3 coding DNA: TGTGCCAGCAGCGACGAAAGAGGGAACACTGAAGCTTTCTTT.

This clone was detected only a few times. CDR3 nucleotides: TGCGCCAGCAGCTTGGGACAGGGTAACTCACCCCTCCACTTT. This gives the protein CASSLGQGNSPLHF. The chain links TRBV5-1 to TRBJ1-6; 7 nucleotides match TRBD1. Germline V gives CDR1 SGHRS, CDR2 YFSETQ. V lost 0 bases, J lost 10 bases, and 4 bases stayed unmatched. This CDR3 region has 14 residues.

This chain connects TRBV2 to TRBJ2-5, with 9 nucleotides matching TRBD2. J was trimmed by 5 bases and V by 8 bases; bases with no gene match: 9. The CDR3 length is 14 residues. CDR1 is SNHLY and CDR2 is FYNNEI in the germline V gene. CDR3 amino acids: CASGAGLAWETQYF. DNA for the CDR3: TGTGCCAGCGGTGCAGGACTAGCGTGGGAGACCCAGTACTTC.

The chain joins TRBV5-1 to TRBJ2-5, with D possibly matching TRBD1 (6 bases). The CDR3 consists of 15 residues. Germline V gene sequence: CDR1 SGHRS, CDR2 YFSETQ. With 3 bases removed from V and 2 bases from J, the gap between germline ends came to 14 bases. CDR3 nucleotide sequence: TGCGCCAGCAGCTCCCTGACAGGAGATCAAGAGACCCAGTACTTC. It codes for CASSSLTGDQETQYF.

The chain carries TRBV29-1 and TRBJ1-2; TRBD1 agrees at 10 bases. CDR1 and CDR2 from the germline V gene are SQVTM and ANQGSEA. The V segment lost 6 bases and the J segment 7 bases; nucleotides outside the gene matches: 8. The CDR3 is 13 amino acids. The CDR3 nucleotides are TGCAGCGTATCTGACAGGGGGCTTGGTGGCTACACCTTC. Amino acids: CSVSDRGLGGYTF.

The rearrangement links TRBV19 to TRBJ2-3; 9 nucleotides match TRBD1. Germline lookup yields CDR1 LNHDA and CDR2 SQIVND (reference sequence). V was clipped by 6 bases and J by 4 bases; unmatched bases: 8. The CDR3 runs 15 residues. Here the CDR3 reads CASSPTGGVADTQYF. The CDR3 bases are TGTGCCAGTAGCCCGACAGGGGGAGTGGCAGATACGCAGTATTTT.

This chain joins TRBV5-4 and TRBJ1-2, with D possibly matching TRBD1 (6 bases). Germline V gives CDR1 SGHNT, CDR2 YYREEE (reference sequence). The germline V and J ends were trimmed by 1 base and 7 bases, with 14 bases remaining between them. There are 14 residues in the CDR3. The CDR3 sequence: CASSLSVGGGGYTF. The CDR3 DNA sequence: TGTGCCAGCAGCTTGTCGGTTGGGGGCGGTGGCTACACCTTC. The variable domain in full, with the rest retrieved from reference TRBV5-4 and TRBJ1-2, is ETGVTQSPTHLIKTRGQQVTLRCSSQSGHNTVSWYQQALGQGPQFIFQYYREEENGRGNFPPRFSGLQFPNYSSELNVNALELDDSALYLCASSLSVGGGGYTFGSGTRLTVV.

The chain couples TRBV19 to TRBJ2-2; D is perhaps TRBD1 (5 bases). Germline CDR1 is LNHDA and CDR2 is SQIVND (reference sequence). Trimming removed 6 bases at V and 2 bases at J, with 19 bases between. This CDR3 region has 17 residues. For the CDR3, the DNA is TGTGCCAGTAGGCCCGCAGGGTCCTGGGGTAACACCGGGGAGCTGTTTTTT. The encoded protein is CASRPAGSWGNTGELFF. The complete variable domain, with remaining parts taken from reference TRBV19 and TRBJ2-2, reads DGGITQSPKYLFRKEGQNVTLSCEQNLNHDAMYWYRQDPGQGLRLIYYSQIVNDFQKGDIAEGYSVSREKKESFPLTVTSAQKNPTAFYLCASRPAGSWGNTGELFFGEGSRLTVL.

The J gene is TRBJ1-3, the V gene TRBV6-5; TRBD1 is a possible D gene (6 bases). Germline loops: CDR1 MNHEY, CDR2 SVGAGI. The V and J ends lost 6 bases and 4 bases respectively, with 13 bases between them. The CDR3 has 14 residues. This CDR3 reads CASSHRASGNTIYF. CDR3 in DNA: TGTGCCAGCAGCCACAGGGCTTCGGGAAACACCATATATTTT.

This clone was detected once. This rearrangement joins TRBV7-9 to TRBJ2-5; TRBD2 is a possible D gene (5 bases). CDR3 length: 13 residues. V was shortened by 5 bases and J by 3 bases, with 10 bases between the two germline ends. Germline CDR1 reads SEHNR; CDR2 reads FQNEAQ (reference sequence). This chain's CDR3 is CASSPGLKETQYF. The CDR3 bases are TGTGCCAGCAGCCCCGGACTGAAAGAGACCCAGTACTTC. Together with reference TRBV7-9 and TRBJ2-5, the CDR3 gives the full variable domain: DTGVSQNPRHKITKRGQNVTFRCDPISEHNRLYWYRQTLGQGPEFLTYFQNEAQLEKSRLLSDRFSAERPKGSFSTLEIQRTEQGDSAMYLCASSPGLKETQYFGPGTRLLVL.

The chain joins TRBV29-1 to TRBJ1-3, with 9 bases matching TRBD1. The CDR3 sequence is 14 residues long. Germline V gene sequence: CDR1 SQVTM, CDR2 ANQGSEA. V shed 7 bases and J 3 bases; nucleotides not matched to a gene: 7. The CDR3 loop reads CSAGQGNGGNTIYF. CDR3 nucleotide sequence: TGCAGCGCCGGACAGGGGAACGGTGGAAACACCATATATTTT.

This sequence joins TRBV5-1 and TRBJ2-7; 9 nucleotides line up with TRBD2. V lost 7 bases and J lost 12; bases outside the gene matches: 17. The germline V gene encodes CDR1 SGHRS and CDR2 YFSETQ. This CDR3 contains 14 residues. CDR3 region: CASGNGETSGVPYF. The CDR3, as DNA: TGCGCCAGCGGGAACGGAGAGACTAGCGGAGTTCCGTACTTC.

This clone has more than one count but fewer than ten. DNA of the CDR3: TGTGCCAGCAGTTTCGCGGGCAGAGAGGATGAAAAACTGTTTTTT. It specifies CASSFAGREDEKLFF. The chain carries TRBV7-6 and TRBJ1-4; D is ambiguous. CDR1 and CDR2 (germline): SGHVS, FNYEAQ. Trimming shortened V by 6 bases and J by 6 bases, and 17 bases separated the two germline ends. CDR3 size: 15 residues.

This chain uses TRBV9 with TRBJ2-3; 10 bases fit TRBD2. In germline, CDR1 is SGDLS, CDR2 YYNGEE. After removal of 3 bases from V and 4 bases from J, the junction contained 14 bases not matched to a gene. The CDR3 is 18 amino acids. CDR3 in amino acids: CASSEPRGKRGGPDTQYF. CDR3 nucleotides: TGTGCCAGCAGCGAACCCAGGGGAAAGCGGGGGGGCCCAGATACGCAGTATTTT.

The chain couples TRBV27 to TRBJ2-5; 7 nucleotides match TRBD1. With 8 bases clipped from V and 4 bases from J, the junction kept 13 bases outside the gene matches. The germline V gene encodes CDR1 MNHEY and CDR2 SMNVEV (reference sequence). The CDR3 runs 15 residues. The DNA for the CDR3 is TGTGCCAGCTGCGAAATCGACAGGGTCGGAGAGACCCAGTACTTC. Translation gives CASCEIDRVGETQYF.